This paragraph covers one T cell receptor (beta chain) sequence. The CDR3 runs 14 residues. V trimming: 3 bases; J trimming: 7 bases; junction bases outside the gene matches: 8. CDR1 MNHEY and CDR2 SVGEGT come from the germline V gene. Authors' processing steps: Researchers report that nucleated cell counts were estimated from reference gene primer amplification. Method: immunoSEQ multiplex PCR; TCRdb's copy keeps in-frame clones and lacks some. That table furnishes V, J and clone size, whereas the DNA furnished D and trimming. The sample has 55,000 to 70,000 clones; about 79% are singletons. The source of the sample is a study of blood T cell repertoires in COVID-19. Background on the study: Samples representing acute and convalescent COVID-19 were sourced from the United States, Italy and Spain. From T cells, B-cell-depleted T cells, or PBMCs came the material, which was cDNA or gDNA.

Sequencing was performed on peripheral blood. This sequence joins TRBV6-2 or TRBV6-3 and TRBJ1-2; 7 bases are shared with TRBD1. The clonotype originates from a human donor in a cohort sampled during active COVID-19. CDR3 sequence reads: CASSYPGQERGYTF. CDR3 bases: TGTGCCAGCAGTTATCCCGGACAGGAGCGTGGCTACACCTTC.